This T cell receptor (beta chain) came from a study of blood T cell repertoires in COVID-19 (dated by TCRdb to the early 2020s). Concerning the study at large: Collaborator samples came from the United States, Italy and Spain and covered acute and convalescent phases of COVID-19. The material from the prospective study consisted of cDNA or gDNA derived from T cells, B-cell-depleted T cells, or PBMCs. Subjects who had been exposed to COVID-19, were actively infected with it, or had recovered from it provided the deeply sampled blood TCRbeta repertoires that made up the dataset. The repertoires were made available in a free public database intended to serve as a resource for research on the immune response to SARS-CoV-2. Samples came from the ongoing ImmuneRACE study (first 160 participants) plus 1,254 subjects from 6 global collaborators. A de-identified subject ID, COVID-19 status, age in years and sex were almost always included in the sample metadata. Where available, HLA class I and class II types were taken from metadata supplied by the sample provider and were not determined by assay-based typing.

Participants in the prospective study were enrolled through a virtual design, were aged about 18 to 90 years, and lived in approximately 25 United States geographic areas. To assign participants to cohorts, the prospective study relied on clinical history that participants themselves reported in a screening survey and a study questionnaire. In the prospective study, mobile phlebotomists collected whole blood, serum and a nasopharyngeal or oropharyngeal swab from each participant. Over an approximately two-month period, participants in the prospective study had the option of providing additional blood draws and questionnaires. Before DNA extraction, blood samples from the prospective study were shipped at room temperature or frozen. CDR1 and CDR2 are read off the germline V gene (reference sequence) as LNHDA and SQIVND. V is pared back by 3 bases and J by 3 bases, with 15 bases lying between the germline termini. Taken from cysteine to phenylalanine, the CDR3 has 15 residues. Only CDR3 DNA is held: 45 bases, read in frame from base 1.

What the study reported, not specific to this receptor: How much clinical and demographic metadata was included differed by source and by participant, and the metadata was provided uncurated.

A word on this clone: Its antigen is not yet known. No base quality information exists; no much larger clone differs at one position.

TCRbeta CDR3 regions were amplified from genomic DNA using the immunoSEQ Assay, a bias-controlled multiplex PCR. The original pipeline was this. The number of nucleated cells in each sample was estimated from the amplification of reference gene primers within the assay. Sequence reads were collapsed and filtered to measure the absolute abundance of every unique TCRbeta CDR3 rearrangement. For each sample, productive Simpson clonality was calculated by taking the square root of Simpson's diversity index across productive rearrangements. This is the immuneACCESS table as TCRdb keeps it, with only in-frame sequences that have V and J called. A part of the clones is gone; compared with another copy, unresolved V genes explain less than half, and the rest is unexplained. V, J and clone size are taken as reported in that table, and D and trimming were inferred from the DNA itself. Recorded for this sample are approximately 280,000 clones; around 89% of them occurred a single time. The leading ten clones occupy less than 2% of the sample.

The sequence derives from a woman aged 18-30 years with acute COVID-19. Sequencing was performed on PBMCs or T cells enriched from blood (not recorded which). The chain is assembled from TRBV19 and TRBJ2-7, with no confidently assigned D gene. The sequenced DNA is TGTGCCAGTAGTATCAGTTCCATTCCTTACTACGAGCAGTACTTC. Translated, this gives CASSISSIPYYEQYF.